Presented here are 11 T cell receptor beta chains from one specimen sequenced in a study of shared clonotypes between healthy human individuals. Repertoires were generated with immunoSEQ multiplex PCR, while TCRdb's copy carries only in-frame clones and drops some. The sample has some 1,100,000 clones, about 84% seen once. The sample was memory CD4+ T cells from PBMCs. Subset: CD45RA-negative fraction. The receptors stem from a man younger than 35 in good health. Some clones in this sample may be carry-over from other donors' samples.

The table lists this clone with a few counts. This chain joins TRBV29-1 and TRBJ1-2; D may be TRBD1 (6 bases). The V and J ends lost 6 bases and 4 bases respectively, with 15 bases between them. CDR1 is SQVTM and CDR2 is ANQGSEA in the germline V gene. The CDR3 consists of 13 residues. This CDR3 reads CSVGEGVSYGYTF. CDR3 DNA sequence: TGCAGCGTCGGGGAGGGGGTCAGCTATGGCTACACCTTC. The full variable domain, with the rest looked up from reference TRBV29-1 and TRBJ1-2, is SAVISQKPSRDICQRGTSLTIQCQVDSQVTMMFWYRQQPGQSLTLIATANQGSEATYESGFVIDKFPISRPNLTFSTLTVSNMSPEDSSIYLCSVGEGVSYGYTFGSGTRLTVV.

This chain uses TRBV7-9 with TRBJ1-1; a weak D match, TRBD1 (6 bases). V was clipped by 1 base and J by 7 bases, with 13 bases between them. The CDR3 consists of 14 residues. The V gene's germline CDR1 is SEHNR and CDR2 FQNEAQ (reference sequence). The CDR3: CASSLGGGGYEAFF. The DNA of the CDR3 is TGTGCCAGCAGCTTAGGCGGCGGGGGCTATGAAGCTTTCTTT.

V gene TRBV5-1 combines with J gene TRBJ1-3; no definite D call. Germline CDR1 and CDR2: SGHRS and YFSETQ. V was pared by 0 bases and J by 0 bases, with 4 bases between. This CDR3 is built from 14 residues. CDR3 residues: CASSLEDSGNTIYF. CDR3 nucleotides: TGCGCCAGCAGCTTGGAGGACTCTGGAAACACCATATATTTT.

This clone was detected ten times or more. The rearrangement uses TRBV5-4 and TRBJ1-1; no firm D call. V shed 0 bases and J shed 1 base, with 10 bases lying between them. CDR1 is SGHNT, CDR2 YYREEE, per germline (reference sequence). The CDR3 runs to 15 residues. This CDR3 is CASSLESGPNTEAFF. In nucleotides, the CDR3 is TGTGCCAGCAGCTTGGAGTCAGGACCGAACACTGAAGCTTTCTTT. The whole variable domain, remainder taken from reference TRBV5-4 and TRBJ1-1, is ETGVTQSPTHLIKTRGQQVTLRCSSQSGHNTVSWYQQALGQGPQFIFQYYREEENGRGNFPPRFSGLQFPNYSSELNVNALELDDSALYLCASSLESGPNTEAFFGQGTRLTVV.

DNA for the CDR3: TGTGCCTGGAGTCAGGGGGGGCCAGGCTATGGCTACACCTTC. This codes for CAWSQGGPGYGYTF. The rearrangement uses TRBV30 and TRBJ1-2, with 7 bases matching TRBD1. V was clipped by 2 bases and J by 4 bases; unmatched bases: 7. The germline CDR1 and CDR2 sequences are GTSNPN and SVGIG (reference sequence). This CDR3 has 14 residues. Using reference TRBV30 and TRBJ1-2 for the parts outside the CDR3, the full variable domain is SQTIHQWPATLVQPVGSPLSLECTVEGTSNPNLYWYRQAAGRGLQLLFYSVGIGQISSEVPQNLSASRPQDRQFILSSKKLLLSDSGFYLCAWSQGGPGYGYTFGSGTRLTVV.

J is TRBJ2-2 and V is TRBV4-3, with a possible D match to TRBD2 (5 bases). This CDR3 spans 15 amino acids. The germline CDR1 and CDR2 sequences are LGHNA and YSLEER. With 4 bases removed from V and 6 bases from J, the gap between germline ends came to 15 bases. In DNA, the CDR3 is TGCGCCAGCAGCCGACAACTAGAACTCTCCGGGGAGCTGTTTTTT. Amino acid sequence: CASSRQLELSGELFF.

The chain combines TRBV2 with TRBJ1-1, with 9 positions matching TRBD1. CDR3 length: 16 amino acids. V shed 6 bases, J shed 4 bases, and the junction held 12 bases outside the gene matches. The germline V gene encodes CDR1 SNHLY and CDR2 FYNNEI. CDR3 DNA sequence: TGTGCCAGCAGACCCACAGGGGGCGCTCCCAGCACTGAAGCTTTCTTT. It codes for CASRPTGGAPSTEAFF. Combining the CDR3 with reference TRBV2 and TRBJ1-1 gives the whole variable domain EPEVTQTPSHQVTQMGQEVILRCVPISNHLYFYWYRQILGQKVEFLVSFYNNEISEKSEIFDDQFSVERPDGSNFTLKIRSTKLEDSAMYFCASRPTGGAPSTEAFFGQGTRLTVV.

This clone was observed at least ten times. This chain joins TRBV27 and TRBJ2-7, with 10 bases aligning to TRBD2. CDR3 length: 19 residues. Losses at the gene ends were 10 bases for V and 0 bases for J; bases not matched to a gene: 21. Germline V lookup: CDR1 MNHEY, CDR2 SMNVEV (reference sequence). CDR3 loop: CATSPPRSGRAISSYEQYF. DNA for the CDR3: TGTGCCACTTCCCCGCCCCGGAGCGGGAGGGCCATATCCTCCTACGAGCAGTACTTC.

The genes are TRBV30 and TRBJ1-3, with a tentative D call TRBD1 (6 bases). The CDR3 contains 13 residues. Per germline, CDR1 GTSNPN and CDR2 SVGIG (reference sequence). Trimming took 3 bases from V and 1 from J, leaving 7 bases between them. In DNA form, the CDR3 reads TGTGCCTGGAGCGGACAGTCTGGAAACACCATATATTTT. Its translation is CAWSGQSGNTIYF.

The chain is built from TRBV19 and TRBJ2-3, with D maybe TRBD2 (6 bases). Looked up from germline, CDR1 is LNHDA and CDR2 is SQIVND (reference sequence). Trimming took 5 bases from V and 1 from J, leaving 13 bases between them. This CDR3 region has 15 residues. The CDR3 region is CASSLIGRGTDTQYF. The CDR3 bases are TGTGCCAGTAGTTTGATCGGGAGAGGCACAGATACGCAGTATTTT.

CDR3 in amino acids: CASSRGGPSQETQYF. The CDR3 region has the DNA TGTGCCAGCAGCCGGGGCGGGCCAAGCCAAGAGACCCAGTACTTC. This chain links TRBV14 with TRBJ2-5; TRBD1 or TRBD2 may be the D gene (5 bases each). V was cut by 4 bases and J by 1 base, with 13 bases left in between. This CDR3 has 15 residues. Germline V gives CDR1 SGHDN, CDR2 FVKESK.